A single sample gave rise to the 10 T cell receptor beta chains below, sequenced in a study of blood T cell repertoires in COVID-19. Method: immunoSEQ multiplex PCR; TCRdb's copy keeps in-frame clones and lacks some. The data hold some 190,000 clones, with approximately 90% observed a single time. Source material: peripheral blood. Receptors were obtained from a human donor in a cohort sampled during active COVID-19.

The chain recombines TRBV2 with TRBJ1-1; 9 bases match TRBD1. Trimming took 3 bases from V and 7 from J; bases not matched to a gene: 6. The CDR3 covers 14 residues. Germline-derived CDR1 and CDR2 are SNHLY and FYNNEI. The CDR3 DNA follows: TGTGCCAGCAGTGAGGACAGGGGTGTTAATGAAGCTTTCTTT. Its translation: CASSEDRGVNEAFF.

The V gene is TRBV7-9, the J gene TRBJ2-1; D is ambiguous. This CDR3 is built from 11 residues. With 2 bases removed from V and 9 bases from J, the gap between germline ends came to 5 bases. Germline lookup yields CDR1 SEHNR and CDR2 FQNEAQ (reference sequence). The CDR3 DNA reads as TGTGCCAGCAGCTTAATCGGTGAGCAGTTCTTC. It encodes CASSLIGEQFF.

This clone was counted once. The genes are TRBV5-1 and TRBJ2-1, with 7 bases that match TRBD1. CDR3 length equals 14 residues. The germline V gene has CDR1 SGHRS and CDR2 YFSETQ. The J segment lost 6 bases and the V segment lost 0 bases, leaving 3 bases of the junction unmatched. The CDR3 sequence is CASSLVQGTNEQFF. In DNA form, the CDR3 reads TGCGCCAGCAGCTTGGTACAGGGGACCAATGAGCAGTTCTTC.

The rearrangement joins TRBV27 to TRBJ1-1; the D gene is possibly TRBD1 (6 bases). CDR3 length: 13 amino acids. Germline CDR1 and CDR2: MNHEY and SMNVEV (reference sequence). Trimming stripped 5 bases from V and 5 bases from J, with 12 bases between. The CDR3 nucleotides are TGTGCCAGCAGTCTAGGGGGTTGGACTGAAGCTTTCTTT. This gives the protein CASSLGGWTEAFF.

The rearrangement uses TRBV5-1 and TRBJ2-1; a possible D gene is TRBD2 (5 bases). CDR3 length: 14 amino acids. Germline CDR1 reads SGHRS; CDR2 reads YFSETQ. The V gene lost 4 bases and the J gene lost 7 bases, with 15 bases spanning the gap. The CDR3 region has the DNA TGCGCCAGCAGCGTGTACGAGGGTGCGAATGAGCAGTTCTTC. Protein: CASSVYEGANEQFF. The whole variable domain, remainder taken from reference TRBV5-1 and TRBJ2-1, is KAGVTQTPRYLIKTRGQQVTLSCSPISGHRSVSWYQQTPGQGLQFLFEYFSETQRNKGNFPGRFSGRQFSNSRSEMNVSTLELGDSALYLCASSVYEGANEQFFGPGTRLTVL.

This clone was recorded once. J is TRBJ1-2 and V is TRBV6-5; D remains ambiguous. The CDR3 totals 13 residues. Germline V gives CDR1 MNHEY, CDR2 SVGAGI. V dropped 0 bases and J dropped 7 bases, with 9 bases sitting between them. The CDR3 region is CASSYSGLAGYTF. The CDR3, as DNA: TGTGCCAGCAGTTACTCCGGGTTGGCTGGCTACACCTTC.

The CDR3 reads CASSLESEQYF. CDR3 in DNA: TGTGCCAGCAGCTTAGAGAGCGAGCAGTACTTC. The rearrangement links TRBV7-2 to TRBJ2-7; D gene ambiguous. The CDR3 runs to 11 residues. Trimming shortened V by 1 base and J by 6 bases, and 4 bases separated the two germline ends. The germline V gene has CDR1 SGHTA and CDR2 FQGNSA.

The CDR3 here is CASSQVRSRSGNTIYF. The CDR3 nucleotides are TGTGCCAGCAGCCAAGTCCGCAGTCGCTCTGGAAACACCATATATTTT. This chain links TRBV3-1 (or the pseudogene TRBV3-2) with TRBJ1-3; D is unresolved. Trimming took 1 base from V and 0 from J, leaving 10 bases between them. The CDR3 totals 16 residues. The germline V gene has CDR1 LGHDT and CDR2 YNNKEL (reference sequence).

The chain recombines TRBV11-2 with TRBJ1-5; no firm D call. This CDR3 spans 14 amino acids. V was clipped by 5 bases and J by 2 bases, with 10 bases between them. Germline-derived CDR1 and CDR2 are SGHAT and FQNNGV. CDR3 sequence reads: CASSHNGGNQPQHF. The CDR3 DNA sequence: TGTGCCAGCAGCCACAACGGGGGCAATCAGCCCCAGCATTTT.

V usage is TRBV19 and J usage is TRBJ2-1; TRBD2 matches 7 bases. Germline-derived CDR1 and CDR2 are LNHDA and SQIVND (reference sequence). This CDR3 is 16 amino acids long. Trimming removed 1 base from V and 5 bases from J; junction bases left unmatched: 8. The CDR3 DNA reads TGTGCCAGTAGTATAGGGGGCGGGAGAGGGAACAATGAGCAGTTCTTC. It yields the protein CASSIGGGRGNNEQFF.